Below, 11 T cell receptor beta chains from the same sample are listed, as sequenced in a study of CD8 T cell repertoires and HIV-1 epitope variants (dated by TCRdb to 2018 to 2020). The antigens of these receptors remain unknown. To prepare the library, the immunoSEQ multiplex PCR assay was applied. TCRdb retrieved this table from immuneACCESS and kept in-frame rearrangements only. Not all clones are present; in checked studies, unresolved V genes account for under half, and no reason is known for the remainder. This sample holds some 5,000 clones; around 65% were observed only once. The top ten constitute 39% of the sample. Sample: cultured CD8+ T cells derived from PBMCs. These receptors all stem from a male donor with HIV.

This clone was detected a few times. This sequence joins TRBV27 and TRBJ2-7, with D perhaps matching TRBD1 (5 bases). The CDR3 totals 15 residues. Germline assignment: CDR1 MNHEY and CDR2 SMNVEV (reference sequence). With 1 base removed from V and 0 bases from J, the gap between germline ends came to 10 bases. The CDR3 nucleotides read TGTGCCAGCAGTTTATTGGCAGGGTCCTCCTACGAGCAGTACTTC. Translation: CASSLLAGSSYEQYF.

Relative to its sample, this clone is medium-sized (0.01 to 0.1%). V and J are TRBV27 and TRBJ2-7, with 11 bases lining up with TRBD2. Losses at the gene ends were 6 bases for V and 0 bases for J; bases not matched to a gene: 10. Germline V gene data show CDR1 as MNHEY and CDR2 as SMNVEV (reference sequence). CDR3 length: 17 residues. The CDR3 coding sequence is TGTGCCAGCAGCCCCATCTCTACTAGCGGGAGCTCCTACGAGCAGTACTTC. The encoded protein is CASSPISTSGSSYEQYF.

The gene calls are TRBV19 and TRBJ2-3; D is possibly TRBD1 or TRBD2 (5 bases each). The CDR3 is 15 residues long. The V end lost 6 bases, the J end lost 1 base, and 14 bases lay between the germline ends. Germline V lookup: CDR1 LNHDA, CDR2 SQIVND (reference sequence). Here the CDR3 reads CASRSGGGRTDTQYF. CDR3 DNA: TGTGCCAGTAGATCTGGGGGTGGGCGCACAGATACGCAGTATTTT.

Notes on this clone: One end of the junction does not line up with germline, which may come from a read error. The chain couples TRBV7-7 to TRBJ2-2, with D possibly being TRBD1 (6 bases). The CDR3 contains 15 residues. Germline CDR1 reads SSHAT; CDR2 reads FNYEAQ (reference sequence). Written as DNA, the CDR3 is TGTGCTAGCAGCTTAGCCGGACAGTACACCGGGGAGCTGTTTTTT. This translates into CASSLAGQYTGELFF. The complete variable domain, with remaining parts taken from reference TRBV7-7 and TRBJ2-2, reads GAGVSQSPRYKVTKRGQDVTLRCDPISSHATLYWYQQALGQGPEFLTYFNYEAQPDKSGLPSDRFSAERPEGSISTLTIQRTEQRDSAMYRCASSLAGQYTGELFFGEGSRLTVL.

J is TRBJ1-2 and V is TRBV6-5, with 9 positions matching TRBD1. There are 14 residues in the CDR3. The germline V gene has CDR1 MNHEY and CDR2 SVGAGI. With V trimmed by 7 bases and J by 3 bases, 6 bases remained unmatched. DNA of the CDR3: TGTGCCAGCAAACCGGGACAGGGATACTATGGCTACACCTTC. It codes for CASKPGQGYYGYTF.

The chain joins TRBV5-6 to TRBJ2-7; D not certain. The CDR3 loop spans 15 amino acids. Germline CDR1 SGHDT, CDR2 YYEEEE. V lost 0 bases to trimming and J lost 4 bases, with 14 bases between them. The CDR3 spells CASSLEHLAGYEQYF. CDR3 sequence (DNA): TGTGCCAGCAGCTTGGAGCACCTCGCTGGGTACGAGCAGTACTTC.

This clone came up a few times. The rearrangement joins TRBV28 to TRBJ2-7; D remains ambiguous. Trimming took off 8 bases at V and 2 bases at J, with 16 bases between the two ends. The CDR3 totals 14 residues. In germline, CDR1 is MDHEN, CDR2 SYDVKM. The CDR3 DNA reads TGTGCCAGCCGGGTCGAGTACTCGGCCTACGAGCAGTACTTC. Its protein product is CASRVEYSAYEQYF. Looking up the rest from reference TRBV28 and TRBJ2-7 gives the full variable domain: DVKVTQSSRYLVKRTGEKVFLECVQDMDHENMFWYRQDPGLGLRLIYFSYDVKMKEKGDIPEGYSVSREKKERFSLILESASTNQTSMYLCASRVEYSAYEQYFGPGTRLTVT.

The V call is TRBV19, the J call TRBJ2-2; D gene ambiguous. CDR3 length equals 16 residues. V was clipped by 0 bases and J by 2 bases, with 10 bases between them. CDR1 is LNHDA and CDR2 is SQIVND in the germline V gene (reference sequence). This chain's CDR3 is CASSIDGPPNTGELFF. In nucleotides, the CDR3 is TGTGCCAGTAGTATAGATGGCCCCCCTAACACCGGGGAGCTGTTTTTT. Using reference TRBV19 and TRBJ2-2 for the parts outside the CDR3, the full variable domain is DGGITQSPKYLFRKEGQNVTLSCEQNLNHDAMYWYRQDPGQGLRLIYYSQIVNDFQKGDIAEGYSVSREKKESFPLTVTSAQKNPTAFYLCASSIDGPPNTGELFFGEGSRLTVL.

The genes are TRBV6-6 and TRBJ2-1; no reliable D call. CDR1 MNHNY and CDR2 SVGAGI come from the germline V gene (reference sequence). The CDR3 contains 14 residues. Trimming took 2 bases from V and 6 from J, leaving 11 bases between them. CDR3 nucleotides: TGTGCCAGCAGTTACCTTGGGCGGTCCAATGAGCAGTTCTTC. Its protein is CASSYLGRSNEQFF.

The rearrangement uses TRBV28 and TRBJ1-6; the D gene is possibly TRBD1 (6 bases). In germline, CDR1 is MDHEN, CDR2 SYDVKM. V gave up 6 bases and J gave up 5 bases, with 14 bases separating them. The CDR3 covers 15 residues. The CDR3 reads CASSLRGADNSPLHF. Written as DNA, the CDR3 is TGTGCCAGCAGCTTACGGGGGGCGGATAATTCACCCCTCCACTTT.

V and J are TRBV28 and TRBJ2-2, with no clear D. Germline assignment: CDR1 MDHEN and CDR2 SYDVKM. Trimming stripped 3 bases from V and 3 bases from J, with 8 bases between. This CDR3 has 14 residues. CDR3 in amino acids: CASSLFLDTGELFF. The CDR3 DNA is TGTGCCAGCAGTTTGTTCCTGGACACCGGGGAGCTGTTTTTT.